This T cell receptor (beta chain) was sequenced during a study of blood T cell repertoires in COVID-19. Study in general: Samples taken during acute and convalescent COVID-19 were collected in the United States, Italy and Spain. The analysed material was cDNA or gDNA that came from T cells, B-cell-depleted T cells, or PBMCs.

Methods used by the authors: The authors estimated nucleated cell counts from reference gene primer amplification. The table came from immunoSEQ multiplex PCR; TCRdb's copy has only in-frame clones and leaves some out. The V and J calls and clone size are taken from that table; D and trimming were inferred from the DNA. Among some 150,000 clones listed, roughly nine tenths were seen once. This CDR3 spans 16 amino acids. The J segment lost 4 bases and the V segment lost 0 bases, leaving 4 bases of the junction unmatched. Germline lookup yields CDR1 LGHNA and CDR2 YSLEER. A Seattle source enrolled patients during active infection and followed them longitudinally.

The source of this sequence is a woman aged 55-75 years with COVID-19, enrolled during active disease. The chain uses TRBV4-3 and TRBJ2-1; 9 bases are a match to TRBD2. Specimen: peripheral blood. This chain's CDR3 is CASSQDPAGGYNEQFF. The CDR3 DNA is TGCGCCAGCAGCCAAGATCCGGCGGGGGGGTACAATGAGCAGTTCTTC.